Presented here are 28 T cell receptor beta chains from one specimen sequenced in a study of blood T cell repertoires in COVID-19. Only in-frame clones appear in the TCRdb table, and some are missing; sequencing was by immunoSEQ multiplex PCR. This table has a few hundred thousand clones, more than 75% appearing once. Source material: peripheral blood. The source is a man at least 80 years old with acute or convalescent COVID-19.

V and J are TRBV5-1 and TRBJ2-5; D uncertain. The CDR3 has 14 amino acids. Trimming left V 4 bases short and J 1 base short, with 11 bases between. Germline-derived CDR1 and CDR2 are SGHRS and YFSETQ. The CDR3 is CASSPPGPQETQYF. The CDR3 DNA reads as TGCGCCAGCAGCCCACCTGGGCCCCAAGAGACCCAGTACTTC.

The chain employs TRBV3-1 (or the pseudogene TRBV3-2) and TRBJ1-4; D gene ambiguous. Germline V gives CDR1 LGHDT, CDR2 YNNKEL (reference sequence). The CDR3 is made up of 15 amino acids. V was shortened by 4 bases and J by 5 bases, with 14 bases between the two germline ends. The CDR3, as DNA: TGTGCCAGCAGCCGCCCCCACGGGTCGAATGAAAAACTGTTTTTT. Its translation is CASSRPHGSNEKLFF.

The chain is built from TRBV7-8 and TRBJ2-1; 8 bases are a match to TRBD1. The V and J ends lost 1 base and 12 bases, in that order; junction bases with no gene match: 8. This CDR3 contains 14 residues. Germline V lookup: CDR1 SGHVS, CDR2 FQNEAQ. CDR3 in DNA: TGTGCCAGCAGCTTAGGACAGGGGATAGGGGGGCAGTTCTTC. It is translated as CASSLGQGIGGQFF.

Here the CDR3 reads CASSYIPRNTEAFF. The CDR3 coding sequence is TGTGCCAGCAGTTACATCCCCAGGAACACTGAAGCTTTCTTT. The chain uses TRBV6-5 and TRBJ1-1, with D hard to call. V was pared by 2 bases and J by 1 base, with 8 bases between. Germline-derived CDR1 and CDR2 are MNHEY and SVGAGI. This CDR3 spans 14 amino acids.

The chain employs TRBV28 and TRBJ2-3, with 7 bases aligning to TRBD1. The V gene's germline CDR1 is MDHEN and CDR2 SYDVKM. The CDR3 consists of 14 residues. J gave up 2 bases and V 5 bases, and 4 bases lay outside the gene matches. The CDR3 DNA sequence: TGTGCCAGCAGTCTGGGACAGCCCACAGATACGCAGTATTTT. As protein: CASSLGQPTDTQYF.

This clone came up a few times. The chain carries TRBV6-2 or TRBV6-3 and TRBJ1-2, with D perhaps TRBD1 (5 bases). Trimming cost V 5 bases and J 4 bases, with 11 bases left between them. This CDR3 is 13 amino acids long. Looked up from germline, CDR1 is MNHEY and CDR2 is SVGEGT. The CDR3 nucleotides read TGTGCCAGCAGTCCGACACAGGCCTATGGCTACACCTTC. Protein: CASSPTQAYGYTF.

The chain joins TRBV7-8 to TRBJ2-7; D is possibly TRBD1 (6 bases). Germline CDR1 SGHVS, CDR2 FQNEAQ. V shed 4 bases and J shed 0 bases, with 16 bases lying between them. The CDR3 runs 16 residues. CDR3 sequence: CASSSSGVLLSYEQYF. The CDR3 coding sequence is TGTGCCAGCAGCTCCTCAGGGGTCCTCCTCTCCTACGAGCAGTACTTC.

The rearrangement links TRBV7-8 to TRBJ1-4; TRBD1 might be the D (5 bases). CDR3 length: 15 residues. Germline lookup yields CDR1 SGHVS and CDR2 FQNEAQ. The V gene lost 1 base and the J gene lost 7 bases, with 13 bases spanning the gap. Written as DNA, the CDR3 is TGTGCCAGCAGCTTAGGGCGGGGGATAAGTGAAAAACTGTTTTTT. Translating gives CASSLGRGISEKLFF.

This chain links TRBV7-3 with TRBJ1-1, with unresolved D. Trimming left V 0 bases short and J 8 bases short, with 10 bases between. The CDR3 extends over 13 amino acids. From germline, CDR1 is SGHTA and CDR2 FQGTGA. This CDR3 reads CASSLTLRGEAFF. CDR3 DNA sequence: TGTGCCAGCAGCTTAACCCTACGGGGAGAAGCTTTCTTT.

This chain connects TRBV7-2 to TRBJ2-7; unclear D gene. CDR1 and CDR2 from the germline V gene are SGHTA and FQGNSA. The CDR3 sequence is 13 residues long. Trimming removed 3 bases from V and 3 bases from J, with 9 bases in between. The CDR3 reads CASSLRQNYEQYF. CDR3 nucleotide sequence: TGTGCCAGCAGCTTGAGGCAGAACTACGAGCAGTACTTC.

This chain links TRBV24-1 with TRBJ2-5; 10 bases match TRBD2. This CDR3 has 15 residues. J was trimmed by 5 bases and V by 7 bases; bases with no gene match: 9. Germline lookup yields CDR1 KGHDR and CDR2 SFDVKD. As DNA, the CDR3 is TGTGCCACCAGCCCCTGGAGCGGGGGGGCGGAGACCCAGTACTTC. Translation gives CATSPWSGGAETQYF.

The chain couples TRBV6-5 to TRBJ2-5; 7 nucleotides match TRBD1. Germline V lookup: CDR1 MNHEY, CDR2 SVGAGI. The CDR3 is 14 amino acids. The V segment lost 6 bases and the J segment 3 bases; nucleotides outside the gene matches: 7. The CDR3 DNA sequence: TGTGCCAGCAGAGACAGGGCTTTAAAAGAGACCCAGTACTTC. This codes for CASRDRALKETQYF.

This chain uses TRBV5-1 with TRBJ1-5; TRBD1 is a possible D gene (5 bases). This CDR3 spans 15 amino acids. Trimming took 0 bases from V and 6 from J, leaving 13 bases between them. Per the germline V gene, CDR1 is SGHRS and CDR2 is YFSETQ. The CDR3 loop is CASSLDGAGRQPQHF. CDR3 DNA: TGCGCCAGCAGCTTGGATGGTGCAGGGCGTCAGCCCCAGCATTTT.

The CDR3 DNA sequence: TGTGCCATCAGTGAGCCGGACAGGGCGAACACTGAAGCTTTCTTT. Translated: CAISEPDRANTEAFF. The rearrangement uses TRBV10-3 and TRBJ1-1, with 8 positions matching TRBD1. The V gene's germline CDR1 is ENHRY and CDR2 SYGVKD. This CDR3 is built from 15 residues. Trimming cost V 2 bases and J 1 base; bases outside gene matches: 3.

The chain has TRBV6-6 and TRBJ1-4; D gene uncertain. This CDR3 contains 11 residues. V dropped 11 bases and J dropped 5 bases, with 9 bases sitting between them. Germline V gene lookup returns CDR1 MNHNY and CDR2 SVGAGI (reference sequence). CDR3 nucleotides: TGTGCCGTCCGGGGAAATGAAAAACTGTTTTTT. Translated: CAVRGNEKLFF.

Of note for this clone: This sample also contains other DNA sequences that code for the same CDR3. The chain has TRBV9 and TRBJ1-2; TRBD1 aligns across 7 bases. Germline CDR1 and CDR2: SGDLS and YYNGEE. The trim removed 0 bases at V and 7 bases at J, leaving 3 bases unmatched. The CDR3 consists of 13 residues. CDR3 sequence reads: CASSVDQGGGYTF. The CDR3 nucleotides are TGTGCCAGCAGCGTAGACCAGGGGGGTGGCTACACCTTC.

The chain uses TRBV2 and TRBJ2-6; TRBD2 matches at 10 bases. The germline V gene encodes CDR1 SNHLY and CDR2 FYNNEI. V trimming: 6 bases; J trimming: 0 bases; junction bases outside the gene matches: 5. The CDR3 covers 17 residues. For the CDR3, the DNA is TGTGCCAGCAGGCTCCTAGCGGGGGCCTCTGGGGCCAACGTCCTGACTTTC. Its protein is CASRLLAGASGANVLTF.

This clone was seen only once. The chain couples TRBV11-3 to TRBJ2-1; 7 bases agree with TRBD1. V lost 5 bases and J lost 5; bases outside the gene matches: 6. This CDR3 spans 14 amino acids. Germline V gene sequence: CDR1 SGHNT, CDR2 YENEEA. In DNA, the CDR3 is TGTGCCAGCAGCCAAAACAGGGGAAACAATGAGCAGTTCTTC. It codes for CASSQNRGNNEQFF.

V gene TRBV9 combines with J gene TRBJ1-2, with TRBD1 matching 9 bases. V trimming: 3 bases; J trimming: 7 bases; junction bases outside the gene matches: 7. CDR3 size: 14 residues. Germline loops: CDR1 SGDLS, CDR2 YYNGEE. CDR3 DNA sequence: TGTGCCAGCAGCGCAGGACAGGGGACGGCTGGCTACACCTTC. Amino acid sequence: CASSAGQGTAGYTF.

About this clone: The sample carries other DNA sequences with the same CDR3. The chain has TRBV7-2 and TRBJ1-1; TRBD1 agrees at 7 bases. The V and J ends lost 1 base and 4 bases, in that order; junction bases with no gene match: 0. CDR1 and CDR2 from the germline V gene are SGHTA and FQGNSA. The CDR3 is made up of 13 amino acids. The CDR3 nucleotides read TGTGCCAGCAGCTTAGGGACAGGCACTGAAGCTTTCTTT. This encodes CASSLGTGTEAFF. Combining the CDR3 with reference TRBV7-2 and TRBJ1-1 gives the whole variable domain GAGVSQSPSNKVTEKGKDVELRCDPISGHTALYWYRQSLGQGLEFLIYFQGNSAPDKSGLPSDRFSAERTGGSVSTLTIQRTQQEDSAVYLCASSLGTGTEAFFGQGTRLTVV.

The gene calls are TRBV11-2 and TRBJ2-7; tentative D call: TRBD2 (6 bases). Per germline, CDR1 SGHAT and CDR2 FQNNGV. Trimming cost V 2 bases and J 5 bases, with 19 bases left between them. There are 16 residues in the CDR3. This CDR3 reads CASSLRSTGSIDEQYF. The CDR3 DNA sequence: TGTGCCAGCAGCTTAAGATCTACCGGGAGTATCGACGAGCAGTACTTC.

The V and J genes are TRBV18 and TRBJ2-7, with a possible D match to TRBD1 (6 bases). CDR3 size: 13 residues. Trimming took off 6 bases at V and 3 bases at J, with 12 bases between the two ends. Germline assignment: CDR1 KGHSH and CDR2 LQKENI. CDR3 DNA: TGTGCCAGCTCCGCAGGGGATTACTACGAGCAGTACTTC. It yields the protein CASSAGDYYEQYF.

This sequence joins TRBV15 and TRBJ1-4; 10 bases agree with TRBD1. CDR3 size: 14 residues. V trimming: 5 bases; J trimming: 5 bases; junction bases outside the gene matches: 2. Germline V CDR1 and CDR2: LNHNV, YYDKDF (reference sequence). This CDR3 reads CATSLGQGNEKLFF. The CDR3 DNA follows: TGTGCCACCAGCTTGGGACAGGGGAATGAAAAACTGTTTTTT.

This chain joins TRBV19 and TRBJ2-7; weak D call: TRBD1 (5 bases). V was trimmed by 3 bases and J by 5 bases, leaving 17 bases between them. In germline, CDR1 is LNHDA, CDR2 SQIVND (reference sequence). The CDR3 extends over 15 amino acids. The CDR3 region has the DNA TGTGCCAGTAGTATTGGGGCCTACGTCCACGACGAGCAGTACTTC. Amino acids: CASSIGAYVHDEQYF.

The chain uses TRBV19 and TRBJ1-1; TRBD1 matches at 9 bases. V lost 4 bases, J lost 5 bases, and 5 bases stayed unmatched. The germline V gene has CDR1 LNHDA and CDR2 SQIVND (reference sequence). This CDR3 contains 14 residues. The CDR3 nucleotides read TGTGCCAGTAGTACACAGGGGGCCTGGACTGAAGCTTTCTTT. Translating gives CASSTQGAWTEAFF.

The chain employs TRBV7-8 and TRBJ2-3; maybe TRBD2 (6 bases). Germline V gene lookup returns CDR1 SGHVS and CDR2 FQNEAQ. Trimming removed 8 bases at V and 0 bases at J, with 12 bases between. There are 14 residues in the CDR3. The CDR3 region is CASGGRGSTDTQYF. The CDR3, as DNA: TGTGCCAGCGGCGGGCGGGGAAGCACAGATACGCAGTATTTT. The whole variable domain, filled in from reference TRBV7-8 and TRBJ2-3, reads GAGVSQSPRYKVAKRGQDVALRCDPISGHVSLFWYQQALGQGPEFLTYFQNEAQLDKSGLPSDRFFAERPEGSVSTLKIQRTQQEDSAVYLCASGGRGSTDTQYFGPGTRLTVL.

The chain uses TRBV7-2 and TRBJ1-2, with D possibly TRBD1 on 6 matching bases. This CDR3 region has 15 residues. Germline V gene lookup returns CDR1 SGHTA and CDR2 FQGNSA. V lost 0 bases to trimming and J lost 4 bases, with 12 bases between them. This chain's CDR3 is CASSLAGQGSYGYTF. In DNA form, the CDR3 reads TGTGCCAGCAGCTTAGCGGGTCAGGGGAGCTATGGCTACACCTTC.

The genes are TRBV20-1 and TRBJ2-5, with a possible D match to TRBD1 (6 bases). CDR3 length: 15 residues. Germline V gene sequence: CDR1 DFQATT, CDR2 SNEGSKA (reference sequence). V dropped 3 bases and J dropped 5 bases, with 19 bases sitting between them. The DNA for the CDR3 is TGCAGTGCTAGTGGGGGAACAGGGTCGTGGGAGACCCAGTACTTC. This gives the protein CSASGGTGSWETQYF.